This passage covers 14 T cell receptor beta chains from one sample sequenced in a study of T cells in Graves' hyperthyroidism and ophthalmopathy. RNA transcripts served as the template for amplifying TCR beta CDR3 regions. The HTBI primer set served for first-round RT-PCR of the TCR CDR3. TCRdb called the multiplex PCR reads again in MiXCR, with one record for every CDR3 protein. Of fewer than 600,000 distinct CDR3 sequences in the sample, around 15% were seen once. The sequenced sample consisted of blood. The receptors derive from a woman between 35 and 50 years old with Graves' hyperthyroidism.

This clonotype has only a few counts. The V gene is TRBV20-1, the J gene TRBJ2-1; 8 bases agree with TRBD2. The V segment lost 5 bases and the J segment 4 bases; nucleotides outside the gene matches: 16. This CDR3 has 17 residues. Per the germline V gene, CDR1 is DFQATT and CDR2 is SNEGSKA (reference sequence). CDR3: CSAPSRGGLESYNEQFF. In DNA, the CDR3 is TGCAGTGCTCCAAGCCGGGGGGGACTAGAGAGTTACAATGAGCAGTTCTTC.

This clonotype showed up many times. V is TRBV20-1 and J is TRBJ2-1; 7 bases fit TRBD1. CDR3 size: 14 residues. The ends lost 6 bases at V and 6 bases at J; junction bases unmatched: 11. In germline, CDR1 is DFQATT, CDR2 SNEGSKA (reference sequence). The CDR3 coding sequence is TGCAGTGCCGTAGTGAGGGACAGTTTCAATGAGCAGTTCTTC. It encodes CSAVVRDSFNEQFF.

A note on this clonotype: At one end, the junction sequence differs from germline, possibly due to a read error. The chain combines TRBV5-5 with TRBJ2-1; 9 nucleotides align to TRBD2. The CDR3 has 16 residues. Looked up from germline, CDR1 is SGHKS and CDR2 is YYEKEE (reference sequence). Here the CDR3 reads CASSSWTSEKNNEQLF. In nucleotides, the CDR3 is TGTGCCAGCAGCTCATGGACTAGCGAAAAAAACAATGAGCAGCTCTTC.

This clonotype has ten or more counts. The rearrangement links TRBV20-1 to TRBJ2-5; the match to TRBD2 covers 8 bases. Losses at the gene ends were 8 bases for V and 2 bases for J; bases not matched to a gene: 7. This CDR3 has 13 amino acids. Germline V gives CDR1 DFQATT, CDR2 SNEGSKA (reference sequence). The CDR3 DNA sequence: TGCAGTATCGGGGGGGGTGGGCAAGAGACCCAGTACTTC. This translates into CSIGGGGQETQYF.

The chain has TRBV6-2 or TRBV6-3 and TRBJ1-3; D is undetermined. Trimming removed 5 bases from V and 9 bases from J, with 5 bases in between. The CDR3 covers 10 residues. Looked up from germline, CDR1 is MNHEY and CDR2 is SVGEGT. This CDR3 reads CASSVGTIYF. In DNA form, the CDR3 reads TGTGCCAGCAGTGTAGGCACCATATATTTT.

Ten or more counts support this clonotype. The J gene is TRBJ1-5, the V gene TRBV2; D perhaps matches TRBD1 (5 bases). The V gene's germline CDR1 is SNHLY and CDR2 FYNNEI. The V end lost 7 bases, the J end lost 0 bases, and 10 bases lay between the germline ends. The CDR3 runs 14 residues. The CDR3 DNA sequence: TGTGCCAGCACCAGGACAAATAGCAATCAGCCCCAGCATTTT. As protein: CASTRTNSNQPQHF.

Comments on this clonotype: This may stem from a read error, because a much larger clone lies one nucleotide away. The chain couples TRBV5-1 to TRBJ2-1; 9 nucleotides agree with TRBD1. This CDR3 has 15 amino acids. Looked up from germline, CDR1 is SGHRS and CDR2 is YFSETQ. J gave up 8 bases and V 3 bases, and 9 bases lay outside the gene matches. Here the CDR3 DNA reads TGCGCCAGCAGCTCAGCCGGGACAGGGACCTATGAGCAGTTCTTC. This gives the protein CASSSAGTGTYEQFF.

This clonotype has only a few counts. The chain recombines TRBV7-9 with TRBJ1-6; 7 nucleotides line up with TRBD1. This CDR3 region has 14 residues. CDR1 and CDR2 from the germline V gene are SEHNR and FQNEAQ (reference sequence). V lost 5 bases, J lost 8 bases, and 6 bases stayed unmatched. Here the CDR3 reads CASSRTGDYSPLHF. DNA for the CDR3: TGTGCCAGCAGCCGTACAGGGGACTATTCACCCCTCCACTTT.

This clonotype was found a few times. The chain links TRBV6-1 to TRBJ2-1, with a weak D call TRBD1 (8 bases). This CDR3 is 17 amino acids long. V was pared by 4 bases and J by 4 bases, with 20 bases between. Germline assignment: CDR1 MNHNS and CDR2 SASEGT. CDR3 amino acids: CASSGRVDREGYNEQFF. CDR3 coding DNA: TGTGCCAGCAGTGGTCGGGTGGACAGGGAGGGTTACAATGAGCAGTTCTTC.

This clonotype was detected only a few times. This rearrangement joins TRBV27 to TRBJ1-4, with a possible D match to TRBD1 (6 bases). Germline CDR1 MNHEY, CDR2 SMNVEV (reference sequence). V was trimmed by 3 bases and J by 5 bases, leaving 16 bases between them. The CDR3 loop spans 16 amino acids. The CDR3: CASSLWGPGENEKLFF. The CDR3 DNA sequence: TGTGCCAGCAGTTTGTGGGGGCCAGGGGAAAATGAAAAACTGTTTTTT.

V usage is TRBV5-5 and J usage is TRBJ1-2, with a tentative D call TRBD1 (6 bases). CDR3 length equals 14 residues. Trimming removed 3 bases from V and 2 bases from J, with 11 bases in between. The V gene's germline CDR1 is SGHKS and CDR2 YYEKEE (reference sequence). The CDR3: CASSSGGLNYGYTF. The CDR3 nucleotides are TGTGCCAGCAGCTCGGGGGGCCTGAACTATGGCTACACCTTC. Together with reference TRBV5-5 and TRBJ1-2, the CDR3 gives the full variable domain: DAGVTQSPTHLIKTRGQQVTLRCSPISGHKSVSWYQQVLGQGPQFIFQYYEKEERGRGNFPDRFSARQFPNYSSELNVNALLLGDSALYLCASSSGGLNYGYTFGSGTRLTVV.

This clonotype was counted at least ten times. The CDR3 nucleotides are TGTGCCAGCAGCCAAGTCAGACAGGGATCCGGTGAGCAGTTCTTC. Protein sequence: CASSQVRQGSGEQFF. The chain has TRBV3-1 and TRBJ2-1; 7 bases agree with TRBD1. V was clipped by 1 base and J by 9 bases; unmatched bases: 9. The germline V gene has CDR1 LGHDT and CDR2 YNNKEL (reference sequence). This CDR3 is built from 15 residues.

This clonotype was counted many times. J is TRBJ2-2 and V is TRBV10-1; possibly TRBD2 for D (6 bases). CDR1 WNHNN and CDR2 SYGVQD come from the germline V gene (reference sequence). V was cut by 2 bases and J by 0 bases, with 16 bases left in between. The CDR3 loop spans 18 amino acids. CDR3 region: CASSEGFRGFANTGELFF. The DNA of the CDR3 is TGCGCCAGCAGTGAGGGATTTCGGGGGTTCGCGAACACCGGGGAGCTGTTTTTT.

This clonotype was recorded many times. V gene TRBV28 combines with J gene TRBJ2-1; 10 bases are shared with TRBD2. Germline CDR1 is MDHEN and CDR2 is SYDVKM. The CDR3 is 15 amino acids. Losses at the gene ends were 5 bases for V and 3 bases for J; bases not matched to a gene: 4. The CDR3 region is CASSATSGHYNEQFF. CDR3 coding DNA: TGTGCCAGCAGTGCGACTAGCGGGCACTACAATGAGCAGTTCTTC.